This T cell receptor (beta chain) was recorded in a study of identical twins' blood T cells. Each CDR3 protein is one row after TCRdb ran MiXCR on the 5' RACE reads. The sample shows 350,000 to 450,000 distinct CDR3 sequences, about 28% of them seen only once. After removal of 3 bases from V and 5 bases from J, the junction contained 10 bases not matched to a gene. CDR3 length: 16 residues. This TCR was recovered from a woman aged 18-49 years in good health. V and J are TRBV12-3 or TRBV12-4 and TRBJ1-1, with TRBD1 matching over 9 bases. Sequencing was performed on PBMCs. The CDR3 sequence: CASSFYPGQGRTEAFF. As DNA, the CDR3 is TGTGCCAGCAGTTTTTACCCCGGACAGGGGAGGACTGAAGCTTTCTTT.